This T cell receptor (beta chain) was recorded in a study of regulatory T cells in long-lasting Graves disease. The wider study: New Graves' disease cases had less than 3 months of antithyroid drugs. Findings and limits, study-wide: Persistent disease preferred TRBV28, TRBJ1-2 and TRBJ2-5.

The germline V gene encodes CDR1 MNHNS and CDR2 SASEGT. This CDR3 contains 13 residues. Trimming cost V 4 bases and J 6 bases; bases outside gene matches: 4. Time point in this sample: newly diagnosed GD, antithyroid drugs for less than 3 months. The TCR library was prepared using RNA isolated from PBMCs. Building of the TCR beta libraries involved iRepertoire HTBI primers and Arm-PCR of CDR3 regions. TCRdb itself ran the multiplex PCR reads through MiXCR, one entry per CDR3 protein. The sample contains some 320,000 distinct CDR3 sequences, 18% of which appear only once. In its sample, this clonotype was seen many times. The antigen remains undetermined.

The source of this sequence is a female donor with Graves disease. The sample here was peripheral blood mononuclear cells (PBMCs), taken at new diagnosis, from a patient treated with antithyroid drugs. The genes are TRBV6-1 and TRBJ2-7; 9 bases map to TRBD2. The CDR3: CASSVAGESEQYF. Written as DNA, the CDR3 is TGTGCCAGCAGTGTAGCGGGAGAGTCCGAGCAGTACTTC.